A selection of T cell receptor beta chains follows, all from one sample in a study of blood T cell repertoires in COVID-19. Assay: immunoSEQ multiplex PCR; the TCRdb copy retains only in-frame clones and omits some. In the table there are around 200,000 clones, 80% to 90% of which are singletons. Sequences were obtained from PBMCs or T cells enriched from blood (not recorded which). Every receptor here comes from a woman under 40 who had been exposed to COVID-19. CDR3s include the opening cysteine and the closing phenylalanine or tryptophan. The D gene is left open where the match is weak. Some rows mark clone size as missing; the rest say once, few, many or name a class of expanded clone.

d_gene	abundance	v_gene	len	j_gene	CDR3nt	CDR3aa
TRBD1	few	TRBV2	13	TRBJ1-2	TGTGCCAGCAGTGGCGACAGGGTCTATGGCTACACCTTC	CASSGDRVYGYTF
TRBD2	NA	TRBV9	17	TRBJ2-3	TGTGCCAGCAGCGTAGCTGGTGCGGCGGGGGGGGCAGATACGCAGTATTTT	CASSVAGAAGGADTQYF
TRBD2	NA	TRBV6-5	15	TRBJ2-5	TGTGCCAGCAGAAGGACTAGCGGCCCTCAAGAGACCCAGTACTTC	CASRRTSGPQETQYF
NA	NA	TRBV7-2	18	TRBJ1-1	TGTGCCAGCAGCTTAGCGTCAGATTCCCGCCGCCTAGGCACTGAAGCTTTCTTT	CASSLASDSRRLGTEAFF
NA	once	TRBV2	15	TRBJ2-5	TGTGCCAGCAGTGCCCAAGCGGCACAGCAAGAGACCCAGTACTTC	CASSAQAAQQETQYF
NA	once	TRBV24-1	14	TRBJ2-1	TGTGCCACCAGTGATTTCGGGCAGGGGAATGAGCAGTTCTTC	CATSDFGQGNEQFF
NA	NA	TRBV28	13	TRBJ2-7	TGTGCCAGCAGTTCCCCTGGGGGGTACGAGCAGTACTTC	CASSSPGGYEQYF
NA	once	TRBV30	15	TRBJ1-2	TGTGCCTGGAGTGTACGAGCGGGATTTAACTATGGCTACACCTTC	CAWSVRAGFNYGYTF
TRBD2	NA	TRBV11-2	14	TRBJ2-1	TGTGCCAGCAGCTTAGGCGGGGGGGCTTGGGAGCAGTTCTTC	CASSLGGGAWEQFF
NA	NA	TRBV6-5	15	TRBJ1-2	TGTGCCAGCAGTTCGCCGGAATGGGGCGACTATGGCTACACCTTC	CASSSPEWGDYGYTF
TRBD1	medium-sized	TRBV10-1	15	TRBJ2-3	TGCGCCAGCAGCCGCCGGGCAGGGGGTGCAGATACGCAGTATTTT	CASSRRAGGADTQYF
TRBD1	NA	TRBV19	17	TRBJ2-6	TGTGCCAGTAGTATGGGACAGGTGCTCGGTGGGGCCAACGTCCTGACTTTC	CASSMGQVLGGANVLTF
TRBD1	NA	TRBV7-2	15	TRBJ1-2	TGTGCCAGCAGCTTATACGCAGGGGGCAGTGGTGGCTACACCTTC	CASSLYAGGSGGYTF
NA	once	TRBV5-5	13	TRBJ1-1	TGTGCCAGCAGCTTGTTAATGAACACTGAAGCTTTCTTT	CASSLLMNTEAFF
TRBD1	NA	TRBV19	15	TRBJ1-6	TGTGCCAGTACTCGCGCGGGACAGCATAATTCACCCCTCCACTTT	CASTRAGQHNSPLHF
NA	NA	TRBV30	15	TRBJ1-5	TGTGCCTGGAGCCTCTCGGGGGGCAGGGATCAGCCCCAGCATTTT	CAWSLSGGRDQPQHF
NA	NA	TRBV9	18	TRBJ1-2	TGTGCCAGCAGCGTATCCCCGCGCGGGCGACCTGACCACTATGGCTACACCTTC	CASSVSPRGRPDHYGYTF
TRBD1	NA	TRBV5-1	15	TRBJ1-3	TGCGCCAGCAGTCCGACAGGGAGCTCTGGAAACACCATATATTTT	CASSPTGSSGNTIYF
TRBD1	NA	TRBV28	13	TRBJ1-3	TGTGCCAGCAGTGGACAGGGGTGGGACACCATATATTTT	CASSGQGWDTIYF
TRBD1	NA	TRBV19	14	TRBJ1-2	TGTGCCAGTAGTATAGGGACAGGAAACTATGGCTACACCTTC	CASSIGTGNYGYTF
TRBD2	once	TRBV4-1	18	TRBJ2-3	TGCGCCAGCAGCCAAGGGACTAGCGGAAATCCATACACAGATACGCAGTATTTT	CASSQGTSGNPYTDTQYF
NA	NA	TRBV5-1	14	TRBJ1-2	TGCGCCAGCAGCTTGGAAGGTGTCGGGGGGCAAGCCACCTTC	CASSLEGVGGQATF
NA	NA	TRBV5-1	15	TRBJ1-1	TGCGCCAGCAGCCCCGACAGCCCGCAGAACACTGAAGCTTTCTTT	CASSPDSPQNTEAFF
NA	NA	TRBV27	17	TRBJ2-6	TGTGCCAGCAGTTTCCTGAGAACCCCGCCTGGGGCCAACGTCCTGACTTTC	CASSFLRTPPGANVLTF
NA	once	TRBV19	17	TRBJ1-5	TGTGCCAGTAAGGGCGGGGGATCAAGGTATAGCAATCAGCCCCAGCATTTT	CASKGGGSRYSNQPQHF
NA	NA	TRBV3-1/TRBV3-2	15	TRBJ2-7	TGTGCCAGCAGCCAAGAACCGACAGCAGCCTACGAGCAGTACTTC	CASSQEPTAAYEQYF